A selection of T cell receptor beta chains follows, all from one sample in a study of vaccination effects on CD4 cells after COVID-19. These TCRs are of unknown antigen specificity. TCRdb's copy holds only in-frame clones and misses some; the assay was immunoSEQ multiplex PCR. Of about 22,000 clones listed, around 70% are singletons. The starting material was CD4+ T cells from PBMCs cultured with HCoV-NL63 spike peptides, obtained after COVID-19 vaccination. The origin of the receptors is a human donor who received a COVID-19 vaccine. Each CDR3 is given with its conserved first and last residue.

TRBV5-1	TRBJ2-3	CASSLVAPDTQYF
TRBV12-5	TRBJ2-3	CASGPKRAHSTDTQYF
TRBV7-8	TRBJ1-2	CASSLTAHRTGTTGGGYTF
TRBV3-1/TRBV3-2	TRBJ1-4	CASSQALPGQGDEKLFF
TRBV29-1	TRBJ2-3	CSVPTGTGFTDTQYF
TRBV3-1/TRBV3-2	TRBJ2-7	CASSQEGGSYEQYF
TRBV12-3/TRBV12-4	TRBJ1-2	CASREGHGGYTF
TRBV6-5	TRBJ2-7	CASSAISPGHEQYF
TRBV3-1/TRBV3-2	TRBJ1-2	CASSQAPGGYTF
TRBV12-3/TRBV12-4	TRBJ2-7	CASSLWGDEQYF
TRBV30	TRBJ1-2	CAWSPATGGYYGYTF
TRBV10-1	TRBJ2-3	CASSTAGVVDTQYF
TRBV7-2	TRBJ1-1	CASSVQGRSEAFF
TRBV4-2	TRBJ2-1	CASSQDEGAKEFF
TRBV29-1	TRBJ2-7	CSVEDVGETYEQYF
TRBV9	TRBJ1-2	CASSVGSSADYGYTF
TRBV7-8	TRBJ2-7	CASSLYESYEQYF
TRBV3-1/TRBV3-2	TRBJ2-2	CASSQGTSGRTGELFF
TRBV7-2	TRBJ1-2	CASSLVLGTGYTF
TRBV21-1	TRBJ2-1	CASATPGRGAYNEQFF
TRBV5-6	TRBJ1-1	CASSLGAEKAFF
TRBV29-1	TRBJ2-3	CSASGKKTQYF
TRBV11-2	TRBJ1-5	CASSLGAGGLNQPQHF
TRBV21-1	TRBJ2-7	CASSKAGRDSSYEQYF
TRBV27	TRBJ2-2	CASSSPSTGELFF
TRBV18	TRBJ1-5	CASSPGGDQPQHF
TRBV15	TRBJ1-2	CATARGENYGYTF
TRBV29-1	TRBJ2-3	CSAPSGISTDTQYF
TRBV18	TRBJ1-3	CASSKDSDGNTIYF
TRBV19	TRBJ1-4	CASQDSLANEKLFF
TRBV5-1	TRBJ1-4	CASSLAGGTEKLFF